The sequence of this T cell receptor beta chain was determined in a study of control samples from healthy donors and cancer patients. The method was immunoSEQ multiplex PCR; TCRdb's version includes in-frame clones alone and lacks a portion of them. The sample carries roughly 120,000 clones, around nine tenths recorded once. This CDR3 contains 14 residues. CDR1 MNHEY and CDR2 SVGAGI come from the germline V gene. V shed 7 bases and J shed 3 bases, with 15 bases lying between them. The sequenced sample consisted of blood. The chain links TRBV6-5 to TRBJ1-2, with D possibly matching TRBD1 (5 bases). The clonotype comes from a man between 25 and 39 years old in good health. The CDR3 coding sequence is TGTGCCAGCACTAGACAGAAGAGAGACTATGGCTACACCTTC. Translation: CASTRQKRDYGYTF.